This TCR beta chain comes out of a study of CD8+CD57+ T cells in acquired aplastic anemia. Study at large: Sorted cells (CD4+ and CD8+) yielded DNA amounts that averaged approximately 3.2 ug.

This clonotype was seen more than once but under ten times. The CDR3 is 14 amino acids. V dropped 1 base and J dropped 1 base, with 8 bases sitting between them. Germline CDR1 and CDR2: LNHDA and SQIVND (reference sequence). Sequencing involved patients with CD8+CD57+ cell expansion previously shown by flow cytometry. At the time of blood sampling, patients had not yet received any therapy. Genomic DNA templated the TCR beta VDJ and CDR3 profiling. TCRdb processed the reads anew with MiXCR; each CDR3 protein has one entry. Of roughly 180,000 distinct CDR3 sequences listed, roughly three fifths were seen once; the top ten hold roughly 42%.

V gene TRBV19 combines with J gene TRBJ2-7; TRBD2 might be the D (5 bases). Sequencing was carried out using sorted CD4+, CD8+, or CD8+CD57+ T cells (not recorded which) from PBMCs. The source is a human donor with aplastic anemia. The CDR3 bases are TGTGCCAGTAGTATAGGAGCGGAGTCCTACGAGCAGTACTTC. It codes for CASSIGAESYEQYF.